This passage covers 21 T cell receptor beta chains from one sample sequenced in a study of CD8 T cells in ankylosing spondylitis. Study-wide results and caveats: One TCR beta motif, made up of about 8 highly homologous variants, appeared characteristic of ankylosing spondylitis blood.

Their antigens remain unidentified. TCRdb analysed the 5' RACE reads with MiXCR anew, one entry per CDR3 protein. Among approximately 440,000 distinct CDR3 sequences listed, roughly 18% were seen once. The sequencing input was blood, either unsorted or a sorted T cell fraction (not recorded which). The receptors shown here come from a male donor with ankylosing spondylitis.

The rearrangement joins TRBV29-1 to TRBJ1-4; D is perhaps TRBD1 (5 bases). The CDR3 loop spans 15 amino acids. Germline V gives CDR1 SQVTM, CDR2 ANQGSEA. The V end was cut by 4 bases, the J end by 6 bases, with 18 bases between. The CDR3 loop reads CSVGRGAPGDEKLFF. The DNA for the CDR3 is TGCAGCGTTGGAAGGGGCGCCCCAGGAGATGAAAAACTGTTTTTT.

This clonotype occurred many times. Here the CDR3 reads CASSQRGSGELFF. DNA for the CDR3: TGCGCCAGCAGCCAGCGGGGTAGCGGGGAGCTGTTTTTT. This chain uses TRBV4-1 with TRBJ2-2; TRBD2 is a possible D gene (6 bases). V dropped 3 bases and J dropped 7 bases, with 9 bases sitting between them. The germline V gene has CDR1 MGHRA and CDR2 YSYEKL. The CDR3 consists of 13 residues.

The sample holds a few counts of this clonotype. J is TRBJ2-7 and V is TRBV20-1; 14 bases fit TRBD2. The CDR3 has 14 amino acids. The ends lost 6 bases at V and 7 bases at J; junction bases unmatched: 8. CDR1 is DFQATT and CDR2 is SNEGSKA in the germline V gene (reference sequence). The CDR3 loop reads CSAPARLAGGEQYF. CDR3 nucleotides: TGCAGTGCCCCAGCCAGACTAGCGGGAGGGGAGCAGTACTTC.

This clonotype was found a few times. This chain uses TRBV12-3 or TRBV12-4 with TRBJ1-1, with D possibly TRBD1 on 5 matching bases. The CDR3 contains 13 residues. With 7 bases removed from V and 1 base from J, the gap between germline ends came to 10 bases. This chain's CDR3 is CASNAGQNTEAFF. In nucleotides, the CDR3 is TGTGCCAGCAACGCAGGACAGAACACTGAAGCTTTCTTT.

The chain combines TRBV20-1 with TRBJ2-7; TRBD2 is a possible D gene (5 bases). This CDR3 is 13 amino acids long. Germline values: CDR1 DFQATT, CDR2 SNEGSKA (reference sequence). The ends were cut back, 6 bases at V and 5 bases at J, with 17 bases in the middle. The CDR3 is CSASPAGRDEQYF. The DNA for the CDR3 is TGCAGTGCGAGTCCCGCGGGCCGCGACGAGCAGTACTTC.

The chain is built from TRBV5-1 and TRBJ2-5, with 7 bases aligning to TRBD1. Losses at the gene ends were 3 bases for V and 10 bases for J; bases not matched to a gene: 12. CDR3 size: 14 residues. The germline CDR1 and CDR2 sequences are SGHRS and YFSETQ. DNA for the CDR3: TGCGCCAGCAGCTCCGAAACCGGGACAGCGAGCCAGTACTTC. Protein: CASSSETGTASQYF. The full variable domain, with the rest looked up from reference TRBV5-1 and TRBJ2-5, is KAGVTQTPRYLIKTRGQQVTLSCSPISGHRSVSWYQQTPGQGLQFLFEYFSETQRNKGNFPGRFSGRQFSNSRSEMNVSTLELGDSALYLCASSSETGTASQYFGPGTRLLVL.

The rearrangement links TRBV6-5 to TRBJ2-7; TRBD2 agrees at 10 bases. The CDR3 extends over 17 amino acids. The germline gives CDR1 MNHEY, CDR2 SVGAGI. Trimming at V came to 0 bases and at J to 7 bases, leaving 12 bases not matched to a gene. CDR3 DNA sequence: TGTGCCAGCAGTTACTCCGCCGGACTAGCGGTTCCCTCTGAGCAGTACTTC. Translating it yields CASSYSAGLAVPSEQYF.

V gene TRBV4-2 combines with J gene TRBJ2-2, with D perhaps TRBD1 or TRBD2 (6 bases each). The germline CDR1 and CDR2 sequences are LGHNA and YNFKEQ. This CDR3 region has 17 residues. Between the trimmed V and J ends, which lost 7 bases and 6 bases, there was a span of 24 bases. This CDR3 is CASNSPSGGLGSGELFF. The CDR3 DNA reads TGTGCCAGCAATTCCCCTAGTGGGGGGCTCGGATCCGGGGAGCTGTTTTTT.

This clonotype came up a few times. V is TRBV30 and J is TRBJ2-1; D is perhaps TRBD2 (6 bases). V lost 3 bases and J 9 bases, leaving 12 bases between the germline ends. Germline CDR1 reads GTSNPN; CDR2 reads SVGIG (reference sequence). The CDR3 has 12 amino acids. The CDR3 sequence: CAWSGGESEQFF. CDR3 coding DNA: TGTGCCTGGAGCGGGGGTGAGAGTGAGCAGTTCTTC.

The sample holds a few counts of this clonotype. V gene TRBV15 combines with J gene TRBJ2-7, with TRBD1 as a possible D gene (6 bases). In germline, CDR1 is LNHNV, CDR2 YYDKDF (reference sequence). The CDR3 extends over 16 amino acids. Deletions cut 1 base from V and 0 bases from J, with 13 bases between. The CDR3 DNA sequence: TGTGCCACCAGCAGAGGAGGGGGAAGGAGCTCCTACGAGCAGTACTTC. Protein product: CATSRGGGRSSYEQYF.

CDR3 sequence (DNA): TGTGCCAGCAGCTTGCCGGGACTTGGACAGGGCCACAATGAGCAGTTCTTC. Translated: CASSLPGLGQGHNEQFF. The chain uses TRBV5-6 and TRBJ2-1, with TRBD1 matching 8 bases. Trimming at V came to 1 base and at J to 5 bases, leaving 11 bases not matched to a gene. Germline V lookup: CDR1 SGHDT, CDR2 YYEEEE. This CDR3 is built from 17 residues.

The chain employs TRBV29-1 and TRBJ1-3; 7 bases agree with TRBD1. Germline V gene sequence: CDR1 SQVTM, CDR2 ANQGSEA. J was trimmed by 7 bases and V by 6 bases; bases with no gene match: 9. This CDR3 comprises 13 residues. The DNA of the CDR3 is TGCAGCGTCTCCGACAGGGTTGGTAACACCATATATTTT. This sequence encodes CSVSDRVGNTIYF.

The rearrangement uses TRBV29-1 and TRBJ2-7; D could derive from TRBD1 or TRBD2 (5 bases each). The germline V gene encodes CDR1 SQVTM and CDR2 ANQGSEA. V dropped 3 bases and J dropped 3 bases, with 9 bases sitting between them. This CDR3 is 12 amino acids long. CDR3: CSVEVRGYEQYF. CDR3 sequence (DNA): TGCAGCGTTGAGGTGAGGGGCTACGAGCAGTACTTC.

This chain joins TRBV20-1 and TRBJ1-1; 9 bases align to TRBD1. The CDR3 loop spans 15 amino acids. Germline CDR1 is DFQATT and CDR2 is SNEGSKA (reference sequence). V gave up 1 base and J gave up 7 bases; unmatched junction bases: 10. The CDR3 loop reads CSARVDGTGSGEAFF. In DNA form, the CDR3 reads TGCAGTGCTAGAGTCGACGGGACAGGGAGCGGTGAAGCTTTCTTT.

V usage is TRBV12-3 or TRBV12-4 and J usage is TRBJ2-2, with TRBD2 matching 8 bases. The V and J ends lost 1 base and 4 bases, in that order; junction bases with no gene match: 8. The CDR3 totals 17 residues. The CDR3 bases are TGTGCCAGCAGTTTAGGGGGGACTAGTCTCACCACCGGGGAGCTGTTTTTT. This encodes CASSLGGTSLTTGELFF.

This clonotype occurred a few times. The rearrangement uses TRBV6-5 and TRBJ2-4; 10 bases align to TRBD1. Germline V gene sequence: CDR1 MNHEY, CDR2 SVGAGI. V trimming: 0 bases; J trimming: 9 bases; junction bases outside the gene matches: 8. The CDR3 runs 16 residues. In nucleotides, the CDR3 is TGTGCCAGCAGTTACTCCCCTGGGACAGGGGAAAGCATTCAGTACTTC. Its protein is CASSYSPGTGESIQYF.

This clonotype appeared a few times. The J gene is TRBJ2-7, the V gene TRBV5-1; D gene unclear. V lost 1 base and J 2 bases, leaving 7 bases between the germline ends. CDR1 is SGHRS and CDR2 is YFSETQ in the germline V gene. The CDR3 has 13 amino acids. The DNA for the CDR3 is TGCGCCAGCAGCTTGCCCCGGGCCTACGAGCAGTACTTC. Protein sequence: CASSLPRAYEQYF.

This clonotype has only a few counts. The chain carries TRBV6-2 or TRBV6-3 and TRBJ1-2, with 8 bases identical to TRBD1. With 1 base clipped from V and 14 bases from J, the junction kept 12 bases outside the gene matches. In germline, CDR1 is MNHEY, CDR2 SVGEGT. CDR3 length: 14 residues. The CDR3 is CASSYLRDRGRRTF. CDR3 coding DNA: TGTGCCAGCAGTTACTTGAGAGACAGGGGACGACGGACCTTC.

This rearrangement joins TRBV20-1 to TRBJ2-3, with 12 bases aligning to TRBD2. Germline-derived CDR1 and CDR2 are DFQATT and SNEGSKA (reference sequence). The ends lost 4 bases at V and 5 bases at J; junction bases unmatched: 10. The CDR3 totals 16 residues. CDR3 sequence (DNA): TGCAGTGCTACCGCTAGCGGGAGGGCCCTCGGAGATACGCAGTATTTT. Its translation is CSATASGRALGDTQYF.

This clonotype was recorded a few times. V gene TRBV20-1 combines with J gene TRBJ2-3, with 9 bases that match TRBD1. Per the germline V gene, CDR1 is DFQATT and CDR2 is SNEGSKA (reference sequence). V lost 6 bases and J lost 5; bases outside the gene matches: 6. The CDR3 runs 13 residues. In nucleotides, the CDR3 is TGCAGTGCGCGAGACAGGGGGTTAGATACGCAGTATTTT. It translates to CSARDRGLDTQYF.

The rearrangement joins TRBV6-1 to TRBJ1-3; the D is unclear. Per the germline V gene, CDR1 is MNHNS and CDR2 is SASEGT. This CDR3 spans 13 amino acids. Trimming took off 7 bases at V and 3 bases at J, with 10 bases between the two ends. The CDR3 protein is CASTAPGGNTIYF. For the CDR3, the DNA is TGTGCCAGCACGGCCCCGGGTGGAAACACCATATATTTT.